These 27 T cell receptor beta chains came from one sample sequenced in a study of long-term antiretroviral therapy in people with HIV. At the survey level, the v3.0 immunoSEQ assay was run. The protocol was immunoSEQ multiplex PCR, while the TCRdb copy is restricted to in-frame clones and leaves out a portion. The sample consists of about 27,000 clones, 85% to 95% of them appearing once. This specimen was unsorted PBMCs, taken 7.6 years after starting antiretroviral therapy. These receptors were obtained from a woman in her forties with HIV.

This chain links TRBV4-3 with TRBJ2-6; D is perhaps TRBD1 or TRBD2 (5 bases each). The CDR3 contains 18 residues. The V and J ends lost 0 bases and 0 bases respectively, with 12 bases between them. In germline, CDR1 is LGHNA, CDR2 YSLEER. The CDR3 DNA reads as TGCGCCAGCAGCCAAGATTATCCAGGGAGCTCTGGGGCCAACGTCCTGACTTTC. Amino acids: CASSQDYPGSSGANVLTF.

This chain connects TRBV7-3 to TRBJ2-3, with D possibly matching TRBD1 (5 bases). Trimming shortened V by 5 bases and J by 4 bases, and 13 bases separated the two germline ends. Per the germline V gene, CDR1 is SGHTA and CDR2 is FQGTGA. This CDR3 region has 14 residues. CDR3 loop: CASSPFKGSDTQYF. In DNA, the CDR3 is TGTGCCAGCAGCCCCTTTAAGGGGTCAGATACGCAGTATTTT.

This clone was found once. The gene calls are TRBV5-5 and TRBJ1-6; 7 bases agree with TRBD1. J was trimmed by 8 bases and V by 0 bases; bases with no gene match: 5. Germline V gives CDR1 SGHKS, CDR2 YYEKEE (reference sequence). The CDR3 covers 15 residues. CDR3 DNA sequence: TGTGCCAGCAGCTTGGAGGGGGCTTGGGATTCACCCCTCCACTTT. It yields the protein CASSLEGAWDSPLHF.

The genes are TRBV7-9 and TRBJ1-5, with 7 bases lining up with TRBD1. Germline CDR1 and CDR2: SEHNR and FQNEAQ (reference sequence). V was pared by 5 bases and J by 1 base, with 2 bases of the junction left unmatched. CDR3 size: 14 residues. In DNA form, the CDR3 reads TGTGCCAGCAGCCTGGGACAGAGCAATCAGCCCCAGCATTTT. Its translation: CASSLGQSNQPQHF. Combining the CDR3 with reference TRBV7-9 and TRBJ1-5 gives the whole variable domain DTGVSQNPRHKITKRGQNVTFRCDPISEHNRLYWYRQTLGQGPEFLTYFQNEAQLEKSRLLSDRFSAERPKGSFSTLEIQRTEQGDSAMYLCASSLGQSNQPQHFGDGTRLSIL.

The CDR3, as DNA: TGTGCCACTGGGAGCGGAGGATTGGCTGAAGCTTTCTTT. Its protein product is CATGSGGLAEAFF. The chain is built from TRBV10-3 and TRBJ1-1; D unresolved. Between the trimmed V and J ends, which lost 10 bases and 6 bases, there was a span of 18 bases. The CDR3 is 13 amino acids. Germline CDR1 reads ENHRY; CDR2 reads SYGVKD.

This chain uses TRBV5-1 with TRBJ1-1, with 7 nucleotides matching TRBD1. The CDR3 runs to 16 residues. Germline V gene sequence: CDR1 SGHRS, CDR2 YFSETQ. V shed 0 bases and J 4 bases; nucleotides not matched to a gene: 9. CDR3 DNA: TGCGCCAGCAGCTTGGAGGGGGCAGGGGGTGTCACTGAAGCTTTCTTT. This sequence encodes CASSLEGAGGVTEAFF.

The chain has TRBV5-1 and TRBJ2-7; 9 bases line up with TRBD1. Per the germline V gene, CDR1 is SGHRS and CDR2 is YFSETQ. The CDR3 contains 16 residues. V lost 0 bases and J lost 3; bases outside the gene matches: 7. CDR3: CASSLVGTGKFYEQYF. Written as DNA, the CDR3 is TGCGCCAGCAGCTTGGTCGGGACAGGGAAATTCTACGAGCAGTACTTC. The full variable domain, rest sourced from reference TRBV5-1 and TRBJ2-7, is KAGVTQTPRYLIKTRGQQVTLSCSPISGHRSVSWYQQTPGQGLQFLFEYFSETQRNKGNFPGRFSGRQFSNSRSEMNVSTLELGDSALYLCASSLVGTGKFYEQYFGPGTRLTVT.

V is TRBV6-4 and J is TRBJ1-2; 7 positions agree with TRBD1. Germline values: CDR1 MRHNA, CDR2 SNTAGT. The CDR3 runs 15 residues. V lost 6 bases, J lost 1 base, and 8 bases stayed unmatched. CDR3 in DNA: TGTGCCAGCAGCCCTAACCGGGACAGTAACTATGGCTACACCTTC. Translated: CASSPNRDSNYGYTF.

The gene calls are TRBV6-5 and TRBJ2-2, with D tentatively TRBD1 (7 bases). CDR1 is MNHEY and CDR2 is SVGAGI in the germline V gene. The CDR3 loop spans 14 amino acids. V lost 11 bases to trimming and J lost 5 bases, with 18 bases between them. CDR3: CAVRGAGGTGELFF. CDR3 in DNA: TGTGCCGTGAGGGGGGCAGGGGGGACCGGGGAGCTGTTTTTT.

The chain employs TRBV29-1 and TRBJ2-3; D is perhaps TRBD1 or TRBD2 (6 bases each). Deletions cut 7 bases from V and 3 bases from J, with 17 bases between. Germline CDR1 is SQVTM and CDR2 is ANQGSEA. The CDR3 extends over 14 amino acids. CDR3 nucleotide sequence: TGCAGCGCTCCAACGGGGGCCCCTACAGATACGCAGTATTTT. Translating it yields CSAPTGAPTDTQYF.

The chain uses TRBV5-5 and TRBJ2-7, with 7 bases fitting TRBD2. Per the germline V gene, CDR1 is SGHKS and CDR2 is YYEKEE (reference sequence). The CDR3 runs 16 residues. The J segment lost 0 bases and the V segment lost 3 bases, leaving 9 bases of the junction unmatched. The CDR3 sequence: CASSYAGTGGSYEQYF. CDR3 nucleotides: TGTGCCAGCAGCTACGCCGGGACGGGGGGCTCCTACGAGCAGTACTTC. The full variable domain, in which reference TRBV5-5 and TRBJ2-7 provide the parts outside the CDR3, is DAGVTQSPTHLIKTRGQQVTLRCSPISGHKSVSWYQQVLGQGPQFIFQYYEKEERGRGNFPDRFSARQFPNYSSELNVNALLLGDSALYLCASSYAGTGGSYEQYFGPGTRLTVT.

The genes are TRBV10-3 and TRBJ2-3; D is perhaps TRBD2 (7 bases). This CDR3 region has 13 residues. The germline V and J ends were trimmed by 10 bases and 6 bases, with 17 bases remaining between them. Per germline, CDR1 ENHRY and CDR2 SYGVKD. The CDR3 spells CATTRGGVDTQYF. In DNA, the CDR3 is TGTGCCACGACGAGGGGGGGCGTGGATACGCAGTATTTT.

On this clone itself: A junction end diverges from the germline sequence, so it may reflect a read error. The chain carries TRBV7-7 and TRBJ2-5, with D perhaps matching TRBD1 (7 bases). Germline values: CDR1 SSHAT, CDR2 FNYEAQ (reference sequence). CDR3 size: 13 residues. CDR3 sequence reads: CASSPGGRETQYF. The DNA of the CDR3 is TGTGCTAGCAGCCCAGGGGGGCGGGAGACCCAGTACTTC.

The chain combines TRBV7-6 with TRBJ1-2, with 9 bases identical to TRBD1. The trim removed 5 bases at V and 7 bases at J, leaving 8 bases unmatched. The germline CDR1 and CDR2 sequences are SGHVS and FNYEAQ. This CDR3 comprises 14 residues. The CDR3 loop is CASSTQGARSGYTF. CDR3 DNA sequence: TGTGCCAGCAGCACACAGGGGGCGCGAAGTGGCTACACCTTC.

The rearrangement joins TRBV15 to TRBJ1-4; D remains ambiguous. The CDR3 runs to 17 residues. Germline CDR1 is LNHNV and CDR2 is YYDKDF (reference sequence). With 4 bases removed from V and 5 bases from J, the gap between germline ends came to 20 bases. The CDR3 bases are TGTGCCACCAGCACCGACTTCGAGGCCGGTGCCAATGAAAAACTGTTTTTT. Protein sequence: CATSTDFEAGANEKLFF.

The V call is TRBV2, the J call TRBJ1-6; TRBD1 matches 10 bases. This CDR3 region has 13 residues. V gave up 9 bases and J gave up 11 bases; unmatched junction bases: 7. Germline loops: CDR1 SNHLY, CDR2 FYNNEI. The CDR3 loop is CASRTGGRTPLHF. Written as DNA, the CDR3 is TGTGCCAGTCGGACAGGGGGTCGGACACCCCTCCACTTT.

The chain carries TRBV13 and TRBJ2-1, with 11 bases that match TRBD1. V was pared by 5 bases and J by 8 bases, with 11 bases of the junction left unmatched. This CDR3 has 16 residues. Germline values: CDR1 PRHDT, CDR2 FYEKMQ (reference sequence). The CDR3 protein is CASSQTPGQGGDEQFF. The DNA of the CDR3 is TGTGCCAGCAGCCAAACCCCGGGACAGGGGGGAGATGAGCAGTTCTTC.

The rearrangement uses TRBV27 and TRBJ1-1; tentatively, D is TRBD1 (6 bases). Germline CDR1 is MNHEY and CDR2 is SMNVEV (reference sequence). V lost 7 bases and J 1 base, leaving 10 bases between the germline ends. The CDR3 extends over 13 amino acids. CDR3 sequence reads: CASTNRANTEAFF. Here the CDR3 DNA reads TGTGCCAGCACAAACAGGGCGAACACTGAAGCTTTCTTT.

This sequence joins TRBV19 and TRBJ2-1; TRBD2 matches at 7 bases. From germline, CDR1 is LNHDA and CDR2 SQIVND (reference sequence). The CDR3 is made up of 17 amino acids. V lost 4 bases to trimming and J lost 6 bases; unmatched junction nucleotides: 15. For the CDR3, the DNA is TGTGCCAGTAGTAAGGGGAGGACTAGATATTTCTCCAATGAGCAGTTCTTC. Translating it yields CASSKGRTRYFSNEQFF.

This chain uses TRBV4-1 with TRBJ1-2; the D is unclear. The germline gives CDR1 MGHRA, CDR2 YSYEKL. The CDR3 is 13 amino acids. The V gene lost 0 bases and the J gene lost 8 bases, with 10 bases spanning the gap. The CDR3 DNA sequence: TGCGCCAGCAGCCAAGAGTGGGTTGGGGGCTACACCTTC. This sequence encodes CASSQEWVGGYTF.

This chain's CDR3 is CASSIPNPMGHQDTGELFF. CDR3 DNA sequence: TGTGCCAGCAGCATACCTAACCCGATGGGACATCAAGACACCGGGGAGCTGTTTTTT. V is TRBV9 and J is TRBJ2-2; TRBD1 might be the D (6 bases). V was trimmed by 4 bases and J by 3 bases, leaving 25 bases between them. This CDR3 has 19 residues. CDR1 SGDLS and CDR2 YYNGEE come from the germline V gene.

The rearrangement links TRBV6-5 to TRBJ1-2; a possible D gene is TRBD1 (6 bases). The CDR3 consists of 14 residues. Germline lookup yields CDR1 MNHEY and CDR2 SVGAGI. V lost 6 bases to trimming and J lost 4 bases, with 15 bases between them. This CDR3 is CASSLGLQGYGYTF. The DNA for the CDR3 is TGTGCCAGCAGCTTGGGGTTACAGGGCTATGGCTACACCTTC.

The chain uses TRBV6-6 and TRBJ1-5, with a possible D match to TRBD1 (6 bases). CDR3 length: 16 amino acids. Looked up from germline, CDR1 is MNHNY and CDR2 is SVGAGI (reference sequence). Trimming pared 7 bases from V and 7 bases from J, leaving 23 bases between. The CDR3: CASIYGVGGGGQPQHF. CDR3 nucleotide sequence: TGTGCCAGCATCTACGGGGTGGGGGGCGGCGGACAGCCCCAGCATTTT.

The chain carries TRBV27 and TRBJ1-2; D is unresolved. Germline V gene data show CDR1 as MNHEY and CDR2 as SMNVEV (reference sequence). This CDR3 spans 15 amino acids. Trimming cost V 0 bases and J 4 bases, with 12 bases left between them. In DNA form, the CDR3 reads TGTGCCAGCAGTTTATCGACACTAGAGGGCTATGGCTACACCTTC. The encoded protein is CASSLSTLEGYGYTF.

This clone was detected once. The chain combines TRBV7-2 with TRBJ1-2; D gene ambiguous. CDR1 and CDR2 (germline): SGHTA, FQGNSA. The CDR3 is 13 amino acids. V dropped 4 bases and J dropped 1 base, with 7 bases sitting between them. The CDR3 nucleotides are TGTGCCAGCAGCTCTGGGGATAACTATGGCTACACCTTC. Translating gives CASSSGDNYGYTF.

The CDR3 DNA follows: TGTGCCAGCAGCTTAGAGGGGGAAAGGGTCCCCCCAACTAGCACAGATACGCAGTATTTT. It yields the protein CASSLEGERVPPTSTDTQYF. The chain combines TRBV11-2 with TRBJ2-3; possibly TRBD1 or TRBD2 for D (5 bases each). V was trimmed by 0 bases and J by 0 bases, leaving 22 bases between them. The germline V gene has CDR1 SGHAT and CDR2 FQNNGV. This CDR3 contains 20 residues.

The rearrangement links TRBV5-5 to TRBJ1-5; D is perhaps TRBD1 (5 bases). CDR3 length: 14 residues. In germline, CDR1 is SGHKS, CDR2 YYEKEE (reference sequence). Deletions cut 0 bases from V and 10 bases from J, with 14 bases between. The CDR3 region is CASSLEGHGLPQHF. The CDR3 bases are TGTGCCAGCAGCTTGGAAGGACACGGTTTACCCCAGCATTTT.